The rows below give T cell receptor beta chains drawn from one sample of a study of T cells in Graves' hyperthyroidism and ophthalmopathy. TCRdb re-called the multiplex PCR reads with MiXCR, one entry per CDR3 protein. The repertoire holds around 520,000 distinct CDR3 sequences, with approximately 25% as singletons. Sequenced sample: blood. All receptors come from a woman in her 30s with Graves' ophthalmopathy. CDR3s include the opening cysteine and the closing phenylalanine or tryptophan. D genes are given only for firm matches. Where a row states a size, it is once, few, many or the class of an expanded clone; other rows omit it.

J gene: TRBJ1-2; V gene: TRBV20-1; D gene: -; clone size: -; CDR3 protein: CSASLSVMHGYTF; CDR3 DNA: TGCAGTGCTAGCTTATCGGTGATGCATGGCTACACCTTC
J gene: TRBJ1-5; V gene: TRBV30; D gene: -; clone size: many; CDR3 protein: CAWSVRGPDGGDQPQHF; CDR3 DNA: TGTGCCTGGAGTGTTCGAGGACCAGACGGAGGGGATCAGCCCCAGCATTTT
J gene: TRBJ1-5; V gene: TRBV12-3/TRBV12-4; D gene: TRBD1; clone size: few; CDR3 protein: CASSMAKGANQPQHF; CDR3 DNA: TGTGCCAGCAGTATGGCGAAGGGGGCAAATCAGCCCCAGCATTTT
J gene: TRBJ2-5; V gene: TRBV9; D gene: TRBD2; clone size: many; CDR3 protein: CASSPFSGVMETQYF; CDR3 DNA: TGTGCCAGCAGCCCTTTTAGCGGGGTGATGGAGACCCAGTACTTC
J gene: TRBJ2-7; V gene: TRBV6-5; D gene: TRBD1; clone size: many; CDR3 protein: CASRSGQDYEQYF; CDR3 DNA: TGTGCCAGCCGAAGTGGACAGGACTACGAGCAGTACTTC
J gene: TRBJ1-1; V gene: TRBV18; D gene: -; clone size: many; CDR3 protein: CASSPPGGRAVAFF; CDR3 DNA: TGTGCCAGCTCACCACCGGGGGGCCGGGCCGTGGCTTTCTTT
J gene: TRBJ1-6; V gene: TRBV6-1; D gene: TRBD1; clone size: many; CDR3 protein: CASSGTGFVSPLHF; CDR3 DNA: TGTGCCAGCAGTGGGACAGGGTTCGTGTCACCCCTCCACTTT
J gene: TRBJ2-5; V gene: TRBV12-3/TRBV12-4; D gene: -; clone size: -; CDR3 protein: CASSSTESQETQYF; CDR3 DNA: TGTGCCAGCAGTTCGACGGAATCCCAAGAGACCCAGTACTTC
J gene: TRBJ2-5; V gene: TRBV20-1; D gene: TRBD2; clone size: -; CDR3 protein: CSARTSGRQETQYF; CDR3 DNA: TGCAGTGCTCGGACTAGCGGCCGACAAGAGACCCAGTACTTC
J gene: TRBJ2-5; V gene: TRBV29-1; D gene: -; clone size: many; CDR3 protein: CSAAGNQETQYF; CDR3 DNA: TGCAGCGCCGCGGGAAACCAAGAGACCCAGTACTTC
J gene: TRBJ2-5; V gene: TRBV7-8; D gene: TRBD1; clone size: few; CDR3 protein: CASSLAGGTDQETQYF; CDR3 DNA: TGTGCCAGCAGCTTAGCGGGTGGGACAGACCAAGAGACCCAGTACTTC
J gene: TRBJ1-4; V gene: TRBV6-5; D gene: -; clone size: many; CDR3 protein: CASSYSPGAEKLFF; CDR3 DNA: TGTGCCAGCAGTTACTCGCCAGGGGCCGAAAAACTGTTTTTT
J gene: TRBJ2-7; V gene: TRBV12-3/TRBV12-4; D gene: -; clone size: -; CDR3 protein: CASSPGLLSEQYF; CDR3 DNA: TGTGCCAGCAGCCCGGGCCTCCTGAGCGAGCAGTACTTC
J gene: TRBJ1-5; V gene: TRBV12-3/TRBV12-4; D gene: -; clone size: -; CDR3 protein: CASSLGGRNNQPQHF; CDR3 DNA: TGTGCCAGCAGTTTAGGGGGGCGAAACAATCAGCCCCAGCATTTT
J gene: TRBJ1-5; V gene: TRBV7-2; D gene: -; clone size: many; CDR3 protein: CASSLNRAGNQPQHF; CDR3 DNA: TGTGCCAGCAGCTTAAACAGGGCCGGCAATCAGCCCCAGCATTTT
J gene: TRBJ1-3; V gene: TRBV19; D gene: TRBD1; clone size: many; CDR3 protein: CAISKGASGNTIYF; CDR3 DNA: TGTGCCATCTCGAAGGGGGCCTCTGGAAACACCATATATTTT
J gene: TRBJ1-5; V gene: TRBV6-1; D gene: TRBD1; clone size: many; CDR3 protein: CASSKLGTGANNQPQHF; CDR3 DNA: TGTGCCAGCAGCAAGCTAGGGACAGGGGCCAACAATCAGCCCCAGCATTTT
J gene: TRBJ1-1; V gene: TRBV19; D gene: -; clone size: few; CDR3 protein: CASIRGTEAFF; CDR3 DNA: TGTGCCAGTATAAGGGGCACTGAAGCTTTCTTT
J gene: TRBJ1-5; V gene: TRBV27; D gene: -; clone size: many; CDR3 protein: CASSFGGMEPQHF; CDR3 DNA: TGTGCCAGCAGTTTTGGGGGGATGGAGCCCCAGCATTTT
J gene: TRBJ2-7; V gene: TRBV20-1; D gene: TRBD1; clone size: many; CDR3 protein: CSAFGSGQGTYEQYF; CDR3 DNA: TGCAGTGCCTTTGGAAGTGGACAGGGAACCTACGAGCAGTACTTC
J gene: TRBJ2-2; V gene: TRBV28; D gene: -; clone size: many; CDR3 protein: CASSNRVTGELFF; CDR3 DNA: TGTGCCAGCAGCAACAGGGTCACCGGGGAGCTGTTTTTT
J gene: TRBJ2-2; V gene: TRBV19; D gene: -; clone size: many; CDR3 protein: CASSIRDRGSGELFF; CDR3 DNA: TGTGCCAGTAGTATAAGGGACCGAGGCAGCGGGGAGCTGTTTTTT
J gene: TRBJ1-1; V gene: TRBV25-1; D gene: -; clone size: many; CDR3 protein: CASSRGYVTEAFF; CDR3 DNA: TGTGCCAGCAGCCGGGGATATGTCACTGAAGCTTTCTTT
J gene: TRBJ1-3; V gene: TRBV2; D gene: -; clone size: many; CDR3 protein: CASSLPGRLSSGNTIYF; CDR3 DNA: TGTGCCAGCAGTCTTCCGGGACGCCTAAGCTCTGGAAACACCATATATTTT
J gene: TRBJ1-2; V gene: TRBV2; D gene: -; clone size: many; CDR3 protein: CARPGGELNYGYTF; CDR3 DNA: TGTGCCCGTCCGGGCGGGGAACTTAACTATGGCTACACCTTC
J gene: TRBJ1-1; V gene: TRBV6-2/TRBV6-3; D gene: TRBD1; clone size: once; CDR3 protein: CASSSDRAVLKAFF; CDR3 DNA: TGTGCCAGCAGTTCTGACAGGGCTGTTTTAAAAGCTTTCTTT
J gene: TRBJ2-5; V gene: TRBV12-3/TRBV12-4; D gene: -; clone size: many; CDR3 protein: CASRQGLGQETQYF; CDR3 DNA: TGTGCCAGCAGACAGGGTTTAGGGCAAGAGACCCAGTACTTC
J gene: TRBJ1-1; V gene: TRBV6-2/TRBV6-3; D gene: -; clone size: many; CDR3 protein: CASVDTGKTEAFF; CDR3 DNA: TGTGCCAGCGTTGACACAGGGAAAACTGAAGCTTTCTTT
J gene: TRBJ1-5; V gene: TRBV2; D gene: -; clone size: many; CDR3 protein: CASSEAPGVSNQPQHF; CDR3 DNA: TGTGCCAGCAGTGAAGCGCCGGGGGTTAGCAATCAGCCCCAGCATTTT
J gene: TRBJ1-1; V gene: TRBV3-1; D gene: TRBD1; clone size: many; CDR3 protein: CASSYGQVEAFF; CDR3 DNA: TGTGCCAGCAGCTATGGACAGGTTGAAGCTTTCTTT
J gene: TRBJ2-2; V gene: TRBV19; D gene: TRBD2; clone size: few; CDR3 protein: CASSIYSGGPPEELFF; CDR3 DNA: TGTGCCAGTAGTATCTATAGCGGGGGGCCGCCGGAGGAGCTGTTTTTT
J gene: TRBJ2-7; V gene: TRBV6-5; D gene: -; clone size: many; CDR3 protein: CASSSGTPYEQYF; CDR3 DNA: TGTGCCAGCAGTTCCGGGACACCGTACGAGCAGTACTTC
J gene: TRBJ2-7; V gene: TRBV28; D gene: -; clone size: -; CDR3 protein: CASSLRAAGPYEQYF; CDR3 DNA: TGTGCCAGCAGTTTAAGGGCTGCAGGACCCTACGAGCAGTACTTC
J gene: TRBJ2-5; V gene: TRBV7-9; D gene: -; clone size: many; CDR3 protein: CATEIETQYF; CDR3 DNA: TGTGCCACCGAAATAGAGACCCAGTACTTC
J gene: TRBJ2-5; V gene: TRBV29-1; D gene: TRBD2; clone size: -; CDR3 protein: CSVEEGLAGVETQYF; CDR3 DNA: TGCAGCGTTGAAGAGGGACTAGCGGGAGTGGAGACCCAGTACTTC
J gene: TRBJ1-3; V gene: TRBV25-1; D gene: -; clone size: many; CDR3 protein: CASSIGSPGNTIYF; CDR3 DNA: TGTGCCAGCAGTATTGGAAGCCCCGGAAACACCATATATTTT
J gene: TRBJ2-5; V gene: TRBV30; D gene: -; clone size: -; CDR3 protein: CAWCRGGGIQETQYF; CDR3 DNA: TGTGCCTGGTGTAGGGGGGGAGGGATACAAGAGACCCAGTACTTC
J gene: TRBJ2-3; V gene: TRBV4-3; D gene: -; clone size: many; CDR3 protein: CASSQTIEADTQYF; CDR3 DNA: TGCGCCAGCAGCCAAACTATAGAGGCAGATACGCAGTATTTT
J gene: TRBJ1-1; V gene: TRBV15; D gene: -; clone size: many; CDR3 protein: CATSRDLVIGRTEVFF; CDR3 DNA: TGTGCCACCAGCAGAGATTTAGTTATAGGCAGAACTGAAGTTTTCTTT
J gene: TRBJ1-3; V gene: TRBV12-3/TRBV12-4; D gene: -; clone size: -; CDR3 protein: CASSFGPSSSGNTIYF; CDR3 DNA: TGTGCCAGCAGTTTTGGACCCTCGAGCTCTGGAAACACCATATATTTT
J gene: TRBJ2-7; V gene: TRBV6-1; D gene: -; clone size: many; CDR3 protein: CASSVDGIYEQYF; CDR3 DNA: TGTGCCAGCAGTGTAGACGGGATCTACGAGCAGTACTTC
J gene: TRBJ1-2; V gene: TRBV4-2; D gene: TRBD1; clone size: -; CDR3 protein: CASSQTGFGYTF; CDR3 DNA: TGTGCCAGCAGCCAGACAGGGTTTGGCTACACCTTC
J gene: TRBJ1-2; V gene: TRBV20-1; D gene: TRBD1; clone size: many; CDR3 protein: CSADRGHYGYTF; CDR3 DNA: TGCAGTGCCGACAGGGGACACTATGGCTACACCTTC
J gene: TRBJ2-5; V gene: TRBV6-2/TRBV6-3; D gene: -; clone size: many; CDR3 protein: CASSGLPTGVTTQYF; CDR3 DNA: TGTGCCAGCAGCGGACTTCCGACAGGAGTAACGACCCAGTACTTC
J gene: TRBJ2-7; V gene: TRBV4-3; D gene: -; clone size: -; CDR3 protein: CASSPMEGTSSYEQYF; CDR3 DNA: TGCGCCAGCAGCCCGATGGAGGGGACAAGCTCCTACGAGCAGTACTTC
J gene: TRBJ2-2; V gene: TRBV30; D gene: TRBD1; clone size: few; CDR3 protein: CAWKGQGDTGELFF; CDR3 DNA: TGTGCCTGGAAGGGACAGGGGGACACCGGGGAGCTGTTTTTT